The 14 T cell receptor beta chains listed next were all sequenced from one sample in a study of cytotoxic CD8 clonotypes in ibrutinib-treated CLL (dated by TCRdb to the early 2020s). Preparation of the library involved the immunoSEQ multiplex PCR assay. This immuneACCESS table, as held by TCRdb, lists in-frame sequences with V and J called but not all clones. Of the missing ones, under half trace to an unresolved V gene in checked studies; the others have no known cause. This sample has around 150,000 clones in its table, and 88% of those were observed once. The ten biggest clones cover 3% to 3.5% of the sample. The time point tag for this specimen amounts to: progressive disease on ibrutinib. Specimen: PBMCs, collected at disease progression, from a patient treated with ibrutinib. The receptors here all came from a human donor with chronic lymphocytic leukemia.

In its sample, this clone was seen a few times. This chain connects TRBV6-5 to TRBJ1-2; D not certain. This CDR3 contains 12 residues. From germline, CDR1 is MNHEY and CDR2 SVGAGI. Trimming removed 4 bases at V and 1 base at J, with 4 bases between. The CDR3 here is CASSSSNYGYTF. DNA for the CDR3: TGTGCCAGCAGTTCCAGTAACTATGGCTACACCTTC.

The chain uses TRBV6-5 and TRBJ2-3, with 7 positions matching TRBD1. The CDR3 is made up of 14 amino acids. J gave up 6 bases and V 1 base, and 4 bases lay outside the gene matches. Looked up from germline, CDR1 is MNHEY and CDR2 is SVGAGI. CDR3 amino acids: CASSYLQGRDTQYF. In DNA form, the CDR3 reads TGTGCCAGCAGTTACTTACAGGGGCGCGATACGCAGTATTTT.

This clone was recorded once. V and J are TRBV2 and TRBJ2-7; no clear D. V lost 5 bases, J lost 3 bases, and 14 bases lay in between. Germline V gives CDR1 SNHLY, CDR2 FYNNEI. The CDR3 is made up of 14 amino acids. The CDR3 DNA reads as TGTGCCAGCAGTATTCGCTACCTCGTCTACGAGCAGTACTTC. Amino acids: CASSIRYLVYEQYF.

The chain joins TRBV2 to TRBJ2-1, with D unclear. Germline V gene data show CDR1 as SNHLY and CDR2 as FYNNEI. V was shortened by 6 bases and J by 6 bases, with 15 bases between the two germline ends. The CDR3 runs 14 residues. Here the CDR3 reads CASSVQVNLNEQFF. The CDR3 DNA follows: TGTGCCAGCAGCGTCCAGGTAAACCTCAATGAGCAGTTCTTC.

The CDR3 coding sequence is TGTGCCAGCCTTTTTGACTATGGCTACACCTTC. Its translation: CASLFDYGYTF. The rearrangement links TRBV7-9 to TRBJ1-2; D remains ambiguous. Between the trimmed V and J ends, which lost 8 bases and 3 bases, there was a span of 7 bases. The CDR3 has 11 residues. Germline assignment: CDR1 SEHNR and CDR2 FQNEAQ (reference sequence).

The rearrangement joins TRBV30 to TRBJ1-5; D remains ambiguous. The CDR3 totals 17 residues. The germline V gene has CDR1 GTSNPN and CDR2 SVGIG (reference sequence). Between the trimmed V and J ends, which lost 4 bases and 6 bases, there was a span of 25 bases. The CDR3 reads CAWTTNPGWGIGQPQHF. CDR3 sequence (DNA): TGTGCCTGGACTACGAACCCGGGATGGGGTATAGGTCAGCCCCAGCATTTT.

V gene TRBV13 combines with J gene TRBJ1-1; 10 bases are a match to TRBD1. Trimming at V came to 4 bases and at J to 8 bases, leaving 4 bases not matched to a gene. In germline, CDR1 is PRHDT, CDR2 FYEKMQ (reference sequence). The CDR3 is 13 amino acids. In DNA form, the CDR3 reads TGTGCCAGCAGCTCTAGGGACAGGGGCGAAGCTTTCTTT. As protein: CASSSRDRGEAFF.

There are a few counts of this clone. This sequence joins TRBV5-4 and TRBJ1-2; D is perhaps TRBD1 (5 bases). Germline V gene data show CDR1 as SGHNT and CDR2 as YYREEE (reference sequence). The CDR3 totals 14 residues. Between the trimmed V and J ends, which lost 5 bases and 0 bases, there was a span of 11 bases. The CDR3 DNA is TGTGCCAGCAGGAACGGACACACTAACTATGGCTACACCTTC. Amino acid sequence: CASRNGHTNYGYTF.

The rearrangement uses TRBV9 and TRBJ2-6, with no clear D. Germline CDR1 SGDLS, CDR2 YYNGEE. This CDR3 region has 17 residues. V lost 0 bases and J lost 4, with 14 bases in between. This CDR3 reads CASSVGARLSGANVLTF. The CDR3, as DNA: TGTGCCAGCAGCGTAGGGGCCCGACTGTCGGGGGCCAACGTCCTGACTTTC.

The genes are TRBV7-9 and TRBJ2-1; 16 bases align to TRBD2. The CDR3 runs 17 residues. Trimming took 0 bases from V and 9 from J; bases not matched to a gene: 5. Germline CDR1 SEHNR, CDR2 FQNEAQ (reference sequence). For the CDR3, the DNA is TGTGCCAGCAGCTTAGCCGGGACTAGCGGGAGGGCGACTGAGCAGTTCTTC. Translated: CASSLAGTSGRATEQFF.

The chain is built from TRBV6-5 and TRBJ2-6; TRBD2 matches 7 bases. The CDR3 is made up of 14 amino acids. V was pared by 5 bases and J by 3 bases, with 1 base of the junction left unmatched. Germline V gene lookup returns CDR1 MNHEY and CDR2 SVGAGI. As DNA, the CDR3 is TGTGCCAGCAGTAGGACTAGTGGGGCCAACGTCCTGACTTTC. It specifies CASSRTSGANVLTF.

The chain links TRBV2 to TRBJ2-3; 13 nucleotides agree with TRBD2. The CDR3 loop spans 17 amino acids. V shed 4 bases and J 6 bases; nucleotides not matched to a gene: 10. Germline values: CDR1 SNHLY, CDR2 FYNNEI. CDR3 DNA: TGTGCCAGCAGTGTAAATACAGGACTAGCGGGAGCTGATACGCAGTATTTT. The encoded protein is CASSVNTGLAGADTQYF.

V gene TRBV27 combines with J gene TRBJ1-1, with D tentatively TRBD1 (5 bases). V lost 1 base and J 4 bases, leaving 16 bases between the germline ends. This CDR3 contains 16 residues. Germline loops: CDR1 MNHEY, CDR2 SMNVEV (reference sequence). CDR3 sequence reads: CASSLLVGGLSTEAFF. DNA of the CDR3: TGTGCCAGCAGTTTATTAGTTGGGGGACTTAGCACTGAAGCTTTCTTT.

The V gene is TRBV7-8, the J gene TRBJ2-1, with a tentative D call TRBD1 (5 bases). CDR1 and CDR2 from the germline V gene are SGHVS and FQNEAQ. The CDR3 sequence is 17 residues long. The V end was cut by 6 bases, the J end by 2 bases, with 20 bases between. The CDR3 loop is CASRPSQGPQAYNEQFF. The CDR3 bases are TGTGCCAGCAGACCAAGCCAGGGCCCCCAAGCCTACAATGAGCAGTTCTTC.